Following are 27 T cell receptor beta chains from one sample sequenced in a study of shared clonotypes between healthy human individuals. Profiling relied on immunoSEQ multiplex PCR, and the TCRdb table lists in-frame clones only, not all of them. The data hold 2 million to 2.5 million clones, with about 92% observed a single time. CD45RO negativity and positive selection for CCR7 defined naive CD8 cells, a population that excluded terminally differentiated effector memory CD45RA+ cells. The sequencing input was naive CD8+ T cells from PBMCs. These receptors were collected from a man between 18 and 35 years old in good health. Some clones in this sample may be carry-over from other donors' samples.

A single count supports this clone. The chain recombines TRBV9 with TRBJ2-1; the match to TRBD2 covers 9 bases. Unmatched junction bases numbered 6, after V lost 0 bases and J lost 5 bases. The germline V gene encodes CDR1 SGDLS and CDR2 YYNGEE. The CDR3 covers 16 residues. CDR3 loop: CASSVGGAGGHNEQFF. As DNA, the CDR3 is TGTGCCAGCAGCGTAGGTGGAGCGGGAGGTCACAATGAGCAGTTCTTC.

The chain carries TRBV4-2 and TRBJ2-7; 9 nucleotides align to TRBD2. The CDR3 loop spans 16 amino acids. CDR1 and CDR2 (germline): LGHNA, YNFKEQ. J lost 4 bases, V lost 4 bases, and 11 bases had no gene match. CDR3 nucleotides: TGTGCCAGCAGCCTCCCAGGTAGCGGGAGCCTATACGAGCAGTACTTC. As protein: CASSLPGSGSLYEQYF.

The CDR3 DNA follows: TGTGCCAGCAGTTTAATCACCCGATTGAGCGATGAGCAGTTCTTC. Translation gives CASSLITRLSDEQFF. The V and J genes are TRBV28 and TRBJ2-1; no reliable D call. This CDR3 spans 15 amino acids. Trimming pared 2 bases from V and 8 bases from J, leaving 16 bases between. Germline values: CDR1 MDHEN, CDR2 SYDVKM.

The V gene is TRBV7-8, the J gene TRBJ1-2; 9 bases fit TRBD1. The junction had 9 bases not matched to a gene; V was cut back by 5 bases and J by 2 bases. Germline lookup yields CDR1 SGHVS and CDR2 FQNEAQ. The CDR3 runs to 16 residues. The chain's CDR3 is CASSLLTGGGNYGYTF. The CDR3 coding sequence is TGTGCCAGCAGCCTCCTGACAGGGGGAGGCAACTATGGCTACACCTTC.

The chain carries TRBV4-1 and TRBJ2-1, with TRBD2 identical over 8 bases. The CDR3 has 15 amino acids. With 3 bases clipped from V and 6 bases from J, the junction kept 7 bases outside the gene matches. Germline V lookup: CDR1 MGHRA, CDR2 YSYEKL. CDR3 DNA: TGCGCCAGCAGCCACGGCGGGGGGAGGTCCAATGAGCAGTTCTTC. The encoded protein is CASSHGGGRSNEQFF.

This clone occurred a few times. The chain recombines TRBV5-1 with TRBJ1-1, with no clear D. This CDR3 has 14 residues. Trimming took 6 bases from V and 2 from J, leaving 14 bases between them. The germline CDR1 and CDR2 sequences are SGHRS and YFSETQ. The CDR3 DNA is TGCGCCAGCACCACCGGTGGGGTAAACACTGAAGCTTTCTTT. It codes for CASTTGGVNTEAFF.

The chain recombines TRBV9 with TRBJ2-7; no clear D. The CDR3 has 12 amino acids. CDR1 is SGDLS, CDR2 YYNGEE, per germline. V was pared by 4 bases and J by 5 bases, with 10 bases between. CDR3 protein: CASSRSYNEQYF. The DNA of the CDR3 is TGTGCCAGCAGCCGATCGTACAACGAGCAGTACTTC.

In this sample, this clone turned up a few times. The chain joins TRBV9 to TRBJ1-4; 7 bases map to TRBD1. This CDR3 contains 14 residues. CDR1 is SGDLS and CDR2 is YYNGEE in the germline V gene. Trimming cost V 4 bases and J 5 bases; bases outside gene matches: 5. The CDR3, as DNA: TGTGCCAGCAGCCCGTGGGACAGCAATGAAAAACTGTTTTTT. Translation: CASSPWDSNEKLFF.

The gene calls are TRBV2 and TRBJ2-7; D call uncertain. V gave up 3 bases and J gave up 0 bases, with 12 bases separating them. Germline CDR1 reads SNHLY; CDR2 reads FYNNEI. The CDR3 contains 15 residues. The CDR3 sequence is CASSDFITNSYEQYF. The CDR3 nucleotides are TGTGCCAGCAGTGACTTTATAACTAACTCCTACGAGCAGTACTTC.

This clone was detected once. This chain uses TRBV6-6 with TRBJ1-1, with TRBD1 matching over 7 bases. Germline V gene sequence: CDR1 MNHNY, CDR2 SVGAGI (reference sequence). After removal of 5 bases from V and 6 bases from J, the junction contained 12 bases not matched to a gene. The length of the CDR3 is 15 residues. Here the CDR3 reads CASSPTMTGRPEAFF. The CDR3 bases are TGTGCCAGCAGTCCCACTATGACAGGGAGACCTGAAGCTTTCTTT.

This sequence joins TRBV9 and TRBJ1-2; D might be TRBD1 (5 bases). Germline V gene sequence: CDR1 SGDLS, CDR2 YYNGEE. There are 15 residues in the CDR3. Trimming stripped 1 base from V and 8 bases from J, with 18 bases between. The CDR3 DNA sequence: TGTGCCAGCAGCGTATTGAGGGGCCCCATGGGAGGCTACACCTTC. It translates to CASSVLRGPMGGYTF.

This rearrangement joins TRBV28 to TRBJ1-4; no definite D call. The length of the CDR3 is 15 residues. V lost 1 base, J lost 4 bases, and 10 bases lay in between. Germline V CDR1 and CDR2: MDHEN, SYDVKM. CDR3 sequence reads: CASSLLLRSNEKLFF. For the CDR3, the DNA is TGTGCCAGCAGTTTATTGTTACGGAGTAATGAAAAACTGTTTTTT. The variable domain in full, completed from reference TRBV28 and TRBJ1-4, reads DVKVTQSSRYLVKRTGEKVFLECVQDMDHENMFWYRQDPGLGLRLIYFSYDVKMKEKGDIPEGYSVSREKKERFSLILESASTNQTSMYLCASSLLLRSNEKLFFGSGTQLSVL.

V gene TRBV2 combines with J gene TRBJ2-1; 14 positions match TRBD2. Per the germline V gene, CDR1 is SNHLY and CDR2 is FYNNEI. The CDR3 is made up of 16 amino acids. V lost 6 bases and J lost 6; bases outside the gene matches: 7. The chain's CDR3 is CASRAPGTSGSNEQFF. CDR3 DNA: TGTGCCAGCAGAGCACCCGGGACTAGCGGGAGCAATGAGCAGTTCTTC.

Here the CDR3 reads CASRIGLADPSYNEQFF. Written as DNA, the CDR3 is TGTGCCAGCAGGATCGGACTAGCGGACCCCTCCTACAATGAGCAGTTCTTC. The J gene is TRBJ2-1, the V gene TRBV28; the match to TRBD2 covers 10 bases. Per germline, CDR1 MDHEN and CDR2 SYDVKM. J was trimmed by 0 bases and V by 6 bases; bases with no gene match: 8. The CDR3 covers 17 residues.

This chain joins TRBV6-6 and TRBJ2-1; tentatively, D is TRBD2 (6 bases). CDR3 length equals 15 residues. The germline gives CDR1 MNHNY, CDR2 SVGAGI (reference sequence). Between the trimmed V and J ends, which lost 0 bases and 4 bases, there was a span of 10 bases. CDR3 DNA sequence: TGTGCCAGCAGTTACTCGAGGAGGGGATACAATGAGCAGTTCTTC. It translates to CASSYSRRGYNEQFF.

V is TRBV9 and J is TRBJ2-1, with D perhaps TRBD1 (5 bases). The length of the CDR3 is 15 residues. Germline CDR1 reads SGDLS; CDR2 reads YYNGEE. V lost 3 bases and J 0 bases, leaving 10 bases between the germline ends. The chain's CDR3 is CASSANRGSYNEQFF. DNA of the CDR3: TGTGCCAGCAGCGCTAATAGGGGCTCCTACAATGAGCAGTTCTTC.

This chain links TRBV5-1 with TRBJ2-2; unclear D gene. The CDR3 loop spans 17 amino acids. Germline V lookup: CDR1 SGHRS, CDR2 YFSETQ. Between the trimmed V and J ends, which lost 0 bases and 4 bases, there was a span of 16 bases. CDR3 sequence reads: CASSLDRARPFTGELFF. CDR3 DNA: TGCGCCAGCAGCTTGGACCGGGCCCGACCCTTCACCGGGGAGCTGTTTTTT.

This chain links TRBV7-8 with TRBJ1-5; maybe TRBD1 (5 bases). CDR1 and CDR2 (germline): SGHVS, FQNEAQ. This CDR3 comprises 13 residues. V was shortened by 5 bases and J by 5 bases, with 10 bases between the two germline ends. The CDR3 coding sequence is TGTGCCAGCAGCCCGGGGGGATATCAGCCCCAGCATTTT. Translating gives CASSPGGYQPQHF.

The chain joins TRBV18 to TRBJ1-1; D gene unclear. The CDR3 extends over 14 amino acids. Trimming shortened V by 2 bases and J by 7 bases, and 14 bases separated the two germline ends. CDR1 KGHSH and CDR2 LQKENI come from the germline V gene. The CDR3 bases are TGTGCCAGCTCACCAGATGCATGGACTAATGAAGCTTTCTTT. Encoded protein: CASSPDAWTNEAFF.

The J gene is TRBJ1-4, the V gene TRBV7-9, with D maybe TRBD1 (5 bases). This CDR3 contains 14 residues. V lost 1 base, J lost 6 bases, and 9 bases lay in between. Germline V gene sequence: CDR1 SEHNR, CDR2 FQNEAQ (reference sequence). The CDR3 coding sequence is TGTGCCAGCAGCTTAGGGGGGGTTGATGAAAAACTGTTTTTT. This translates into CASSLGGVDEKLFF.

This clone is a singleton in its sample. J is TRBJ2-3 and V is TRBV5-6; D gene ambiguous. Germline loops: CDR1 SGHDT, CDR2 YYEEEE. V lost 0 bases and J lost 2, with 7 bases in between. The CDR3 length is 14 residues. The CDR3 sequence is CASSLVRSTDTQYF. In DNA form, the CDR3 reads TGTGCCAGCAGCTTGGTACGTTCCACAGATACGCAGTATTTT.

V is TRBV7-6 and J is TRBJ2-5, with D tentatively TRBD1 or TRBD2 (5 bases each). The CDR3 consists of 13 residues. CDR1 and CDR2 from the germline V gene are SGHVS and FNYEAQ. Trimming removed 5 bases from V and 2 bases from J, with 9 bases in between. The CDR3: CASSLGAQETQYF. The CDR3 bases are TGTGCCAGCAGCCTCGGGGCTCAAGAGACCCAGTACTTC.

The CDR3, as DNA: TGTGCCAGCAGTTTAAATTTTGGGGAGGGGCATGAGCAGTTCTTC. Translated: CASSLNFGEGHEQFF. The rearrangement joins TRBV28 to TRBJ2-1; the match to TRBD2 covers 7 bases. J was trimmed by 8 bases and V by 2 bases; bases with no gene match: 9. The CDR3 runs to 15 residues. The germline V gene has CDR1 MDHEN and CDR2 SYDVKM. The full variable domain, its missing parts supplied by reference TRBV28 and TRBJ2-1, is DVKVTQSSRYLVKRTGEKVFLECVQDMDHENMFWYRQDPGLGLRLIYFSYDVKMKEKGDIPEGYSVSREKKERFSLILESASTNQTSMYLCASSLNFGEGHEQFFGPGTRLTVL.

V usage is TRBV30 and J usage is TRBJ2-1; 8 positions match TRBD1. J gave up 10 bases and V 0 bases, and 5 bases lay outside the gene matches. CDR3 length equals 13 residues. The germline CDR1 and CDR2 sequences are GTSNPN and SVGIG (reference sequence). In nucleotides, the CDR3 is TGTGCCTGGAGTGTCGGACAGGGCAGCGAGCAGTTCTTC. This encodes CAWSVGQGSEQFF.

V gene TRBV19 combines with J gene TRBJ2-7, with D unclear. Germline loops: CDR1 LNHDA, CDR2 SQIVND (reference sequence). Trimming shortened V by 4 bases and J by 4 bases, and 11 bases separated the two germline ends. The CDR3 is made up of 13 amino acids. CDR3 nucleotides: TGTGCCAGTAGTAAAGGCAGAGATTACGAGCAGTACTTC. Protein sequence: CASSKGRDYEQYF.

The chain couples TRBV19 to TRBJ1-4, with D uncertain. Trimming removed 10 bases at V and 7 bases at J, with 19 bases between. This CDR3 contains 14 residues. Germline loops: CDR1 LNHDA, CDR2 SQIVND (reference sequence). CDR3 nucleotides: TGTGCCAATAGCCCCTTGCCCCGGGGTGAAAAACTGTTTTTT. Its translation is CANSPLPRGEKLFF.

CDR3 sequence (DNA): TGCGCCAGCACCCTTGGTAGCGGGAGGGCCATCACCTACGAGCAGTACTTC. It translates to CASTLGSGRAITYEQYF. V gene TRBV23-1 combines with J gene TRBJ2-7, with 11 bases fitting TRBD2. TRBV23-1 is an ORF; its function is uncertain. This CDR3 region has 17 residues. V was clipped by 7 bases and J by 2 bases; unmatched bases: 13.